The subject of this entry is one TCR beta chain. Its antigen is still unknown. The data were produced by immunoSEQ multiplex PCR, yet TCRdb's version contains in-frame clones alone and is incomplete. The sample has 150,000 to 200,000 clones; about 90% are singletons. Germline CDR1 reads SNHLY; CDR2 reads FYNNEI. With 2 bases removed from V and 10 bases from J, the gap between germline ends came to 14 bases. The CDR3 extends over 13 amino acids. These data come from a study of T cell responses to AZD1222 COVID-19 vaccine. The study, taken as a whole, reports: Reportedly, nearly half the spike-specific TCRs target unmutated variant regions. Two AZD1222 administrations were followed by greater Spike-specific TCR breadth and depth.

The rearrangement links TRBV2 to TRBJ1-1; the D is unclear. The origin of this receptor is an adult who received the AZD1222 COVID-19 vaccine. The sequenced sample was peripheral blood, obtained 28 days after the second AZD1222 dose. The CDR3 DNA follows: TGTGCCAGCAGTGAATGGGTGGCTGTCCCAGCTTTCTTT. Translation: CASSEWVAVPAFF.